Listed below are T cell receptor beta chains from one sample, sequenced in a study of blood T cell repertoires in COVID-19. Repertoires were generated with immunoSEQ multiplex PCR, while TCRdb's copy carries only in-frame clones and drops some. The sample yields 110,000 to 150,000 clones, about 90% seen once. What was sequenced was peripheral blood. Every receptor here comes from a woman aged 55-70 years with acute or convalescent COVID-19. Each CDR3 is given with its conserved first and last residue. Each record gives: clone size, D gene, V gene, J gene, CDR3 length, CDR3 DNA, CDR3 protein. D genes are given only for firm matches. Clone size, where shown, is once, few, many, or a class for clones that have expanded.

abundance: .; d_gene: TRBD2; v_gene: TRBV10-1; j_gene: TRBJ2-1; len: 18; CDR3nt: TGCGCCAGCAGTGAGAAGCCTAGCGGGGGGTTTCGGGTCGATGAGCAGTTCTTC; CDR3aa: CASSEKPSGGFRVDEQFF
abundance: .; d_gene: .; v_gene: TRBV3-1/TRBV3-2; j_gene: TRBJ2-1; len: 16; CDR3nt: TGTGCCAGCAGCCACAGGGAGGCCAGCTCCTACAATGAGCAGTTCTTC; CDR3aa: CASSHREASSYNEQFF
abundance: .; d_gene: .; v_gene: TRBV10-3; j_gene: TRBJ1-2; len: 14; CDR3nt: TGTGCCACCGCTCCAATTTCTACTAACTATGGCTACACCTTC; CDR3aa: CATAPISTNYGYTF
abundance: .; d_gene: TRBD1; v_gene: TRBV5-4; j_gene: TRBJ2-3; len: 13; CDR3nt: TGTGCCAGCAGCCGGGACAGGGATGATACGCAGTATTTT; CDR3aa: CASSRDRDDTQYF
abundance: .; d_gene: .; v_gene: TRBV6-6; j_gene: TRBJ1-3; len: 16; CDR3nt: TGTGCCAGCAGTTACTCGGCAGGGGCTTTCGGGAACACCATATATTTT; CDR3aa: CASSYSAGAFGNTIYF
abundance: .; d_gene: .; v_gene: TRBV19; j_gene: TRBJ1-2; len: 12; CDR3nt: TGTGCCAGTAGTCCGCGACAGTCCGGCTACACCTTC; CDR3aa: CASSPRQSGYTF
abundance: few; d_gene: .; v_gene: TRBV27; j_gene: TRBJ2-3; len: 17; CDR3nt: TGTGCCAGCAGTGCCATACAACCACCTTTACGCACAGATACGCAGTATTTT; CDR3aa: CASSAIQPPLRTDTQYF
abundance: .; d_gene: TRBD1; v_gene: TRBV7-9; j_gene: TRBJ1-4; len: 15; CDR3nt: TGTGCCAGCAGCTTATCCGGGACAGCTAATGAAAAACTGTTTTTT; CDR3aa: CASSLSGTANEKLFF
abundance: .; d_gene: TRBD1; v_gene: TRBV6-5; j_gene: TRBJ2-7; len: 15; CDR3nt: TGTGCCAGCAGGGAGGGACAGGTCTCGTTTTACGAGCAGTACTTC; CDR3aa: CASREGQVSFYEQYF
abundance: .; d_gene: .; v_gene: TRBV9; j_gene: TRBJ2-7; len: 14; CDR3nt: TGTGCCAGCAGCCCAGCGTCGGCCTACTACGAGCAGTACTTC; CDR3aa: CASSPASAYYEQYF
abundance: .; d_gene: TRBD2; v_gene: TRBV5-1; j_gene: TRBJ2-1; len: 14; CDR3nt: TGCGCCAGCAGCTCCGGGACTAGTACCAATGAGCAGTTCTTC; CDR3aa: CASSSGTSTNEQFF
abundance: .; d_gene: TRBD2; v_gene: TRBV10-3; j_gene: TRBJ2-3; len: 15; CDR3nt: TGTGCCAGCAGGACTAGCGGGGGGACCACAGATACGCAGTATTTT; CDR3aa: CASRTSGGTTDTQYF
abundance: .; d_gene: .; v_gene: TRBV7-2; j_gene: TRBJ1-3; len: 15; CDR3nt: TGTGCCAGCAGCTTAGACCGTGGAGGGAGTGGCACCATATATTTT; CDR3aa: CASSLDRGGSGTIYF
abundance: .; d_gene: .; v_gene: TRBV30; j_gene: TRBJ1-6; len: 13; CDR3nt: TGTGCCTGGGTCGAACAGCTTAATTCACCCCTCCACTTT; CDR3aa: CAWVEQLNSPLHF
abundance: once; d_gene: TRBD1; v_gene: TRBV30; j_gene: TRBJ1-3; len: 15; CDR3nt: TGTGCCTGGAGGGCAGTGACAGGGGCGAGAAACACCATATATTTT; CDR3aa: CAWRAVTGARNTIYF
abundance: once; d_gene: TRBD1; v_gene: TRBV19; j_gene: TRBJ1-1; len: 14; CDR3nt: TGTGCCAGTAGGCAGGGGGCGCTAGGCACTGAAGCTTTCTTT; CDR3aa: CASRQGALGTEAFF
abundance: .; d_gene: TRBD2; v_gene: TRBV5-1; j_gene: TRBJ2-5; len: 14; CDR3nt: TGCGCCAGCAGCGGGAGCGGGGGGGAAGAGACCCAGTACTTC; CDR3aa: CASSGSGGEETQYF
abundance: once; d_gene: .; v_gene: TRBV6-5; j_gene: TRBJ1-1; len: 14; CDR3nt: TGTGCCAGCAGCCCCCGGGTCCTTCACACTGAAGCTTTCTTT; CDR3aa: CASSPRVLHTEAFF
abundance: .; d_gene: TRBD1; v_gene: TRBV28; j_gene: TRBJ1-5; len: 16; CDR3nt: TGTGCCAGCAGTTTTCGGGCAGGGGGCAGGGGTCAGCCCCAGCATTTT; CDR3aa: CASSFRAGGRGQPQHF
abundance: once; d_gene: .; v_gene: TRBV5-1; j_gene: TRBJ1-1; len: 13; CDR3nt: TGCGCCAGCAGCTTGGCAACAGAGAACCAAGCTTTCTTT; CDR3aa: CASSLATENQAFF
abundance: once; d_gene: TRBD1; v_gene: TRBV30; j_gene: TRBJ1-1; len: 14; CDR3nt: TGTGCCTGGAGTCGAGGGACAGCGAACACTGAAGCTTTCTTT; CDR3aa: CAWSRGTANTEAFF
abundance: .; d_gene: TRBD1; v_gene: TRBV19; j_gene: TRBJ1-5; len: 14; CDR3nt: TGTGCCAGTAGTGTAAGACAGGGCGGTCAGCCCCAGCATTTT; CDR3aa: CASSVRQGGQPQHF
abundance: once; d_gene: .; v_gene: TRBV6-2/TRBV6-3; j_gene: TRBJ1-2; len: 13; CDR3nt: TGTGCCAGCAGTTACTCGTACGGCTATGGCTACACCTTC; CDR3aa: CASSYSYGYGYTF
abundance: .; d_gene: .; v_gene: TRBV5-1; j_gene: TRBJ1-4; len: 14; CDR3nt: TGCGCCAGCAGCTCTACTTCAACTAATGAAAAACTGTTTTTT; CDR3aa: CASSSTSTNEKLFF
abundance: .; d_gene: TRBD1; v_gene: TRBV27; j_gene: TRBJ1-2; len: 13; CDR3nt: TGTGCCAGCAGTTTAGACAGGGCGATTGGCTACACCTTC; CDR3aa: CASSLDRAIGYTF
abundance: .; d_gene: .; v_gene: TRBV7-2; j_gene: TRBJ1-1; len: 14; CDR3nt: TGTGCCAGCAGCTTAGGGTCAGATTACACTGAAGCTTTCTTT; CDR3aa: CASSLGSDYTEAFF
abundance: .; d_gene: TRBD1; v_gene: TRBV7-9; j_gene: TRBJ1-5; len: 14; CDR3nt: TGTGCCAGCAGCCCGACAGGGGGCTATCAGCCCCAGCATTTT; CDR3aa: CASSPTGGYQPQHF
abundance: .; d_gene: TRBD1; v_gene: TRBV6-2/TRBV6-3; j_gene: TRBJ2-4; len: 14; CDR3nt: TGTGCCAGCAGTTACTCGACAGGGAAGGACATTCAGTACTTC; CDR3aa: CASSYSTGKDIQYF
abundance: .; d_gene: .; v_gene: TRBV7-6; j_gene: TRBJ1-4; len: 18; CDR3nt: TGTGCCAGCAGCTTAGGACAAGGAATAATTGGGACTAATGAAAAACTGTTTTTT; CDR3aa: CASSLGQGIIGTNEKLFF
abundance: .; d_gene: .; v_gene: TRBV19; j_gene: TRBJ2-2; len: 14; CDR3nt: TGTGCCAGTAGCGGTCAGGGGATCGGCGGGGAGCTGTTTTTT; CDR3aa: CASSGQGIGGELFF
abundance: .; d_gene: TRBD1; v_gene: TRBV2; j_gene: TRBJ2-1; len: 14; CDR3nt: TGTGCCAGCAGTGGGCAGGGGGCGAGTAATGAGCAGTTCTTC; CDR3aa: CASSGQGASNEQFF
abundance: .; d_gene: TRBD1; v_gene: TRBV7-3; j_gene: TRBJ1-2; len: 14; CDR3nt: TGTGCCAGCAGCCTCGGACAGGGGGTCGATGGCTACACCTTC; CDR3aa: CASSLGQGVDGYTF
abundance: .; d_gene: .; v_gene: TRBV4-3; j_gene: TRBJ2-3; len: 16; CDR3nt: TGCGCCAGCAGCCAAAGGTTGCGGGGCGGGGAAGATACGCAGTATTTT; CDR3aa: CASSQRLRGGEDTQYF
abundance: .; d_gene: .; v_gene: TRBV5-4; j_gene: TRBJ1-1; len: 15; CDR3nt: TGTGCCAGCAGCTTTGATTCCAGGCAGAACACTGAAGCTTTCTTT; CDR3aa: CASSFDSRQNTEAFF
abundance: .; d_gene: TRBD2; v_gene: TRBV2; j_gene: TRBJ2-3; len: 15; CDR3nt: TGTGCCAGCCTTACCCAGCGGGGGGCCACAGATACGCAGTATTTT; CDR3aa: CASLTQRGATDTQYF
abundance: .; d_gene: .; v_gene: TRBV7-9; j_gene: TRBJ1-6; len: 14; CDR3nt: TGTGCCAGCACCCCGGGGGGGCTAAATTCACCCCTCCACTTT; CDR3aa: CASTPGGLNSPLHF
abundance: .; d_gene: .; v_gene: TRBV13; j_gene: TRBJ2-7; len: 17; CDR3nt: TGTGCCAGCAGCTTAGGACGAGGCGCCGCGGGAACCTACGAGCAGTACTTC; CDR3aa: CASSLGRGAAGTYEQYF
abundance: once; d_gene: TRBD2; v_gene: TRBV4-1; j_gene: TRBJ2-1; len: 16; CDR3nt: TGCGCCAGCAGCCAAGATCGACTAGCGCAGGTCAATGAGCAGTTCTTC; CDR3aa: CASSQDRLAQVNEQFF
abundance: .; d_gene: .; v_gene: TRBV7-9; j_gene: TRBJ2-7; len: 11; CDR3nt: TGTGCCAGCAGCTACGGACAGGAGGGGTGCTTC; CDR3aa: CASSYGQEGCF
abundance: once; d_gene: TRBD1; v_gene: TRBV27; j_gene: TRBJ2-7; len: 17; CDR3nt: TGTGCCAGCAGCTCAGGGCAACCCGGGACAGGGGCGCGGGAGCAGTACTTC; CDR3aa: CASSSGQPGTGAREQYF
abundance: .; d_gene: TRBD1; v_gene: TRBV6-5; j_gene: TRBJ2-7; len: 15; CDR3nt: TGTGCCAGCAGTACCCGGGACAGAACCTCCTACGAGCAGTACTTC; CDR3aa: CASSTRDRTSYEQYF
abundance: .; d_gene: TRBD1; v_gene: TRBV5-6; j_gene: TRBJ1-6; len: 18; CDR3nt: TGTGCCAGCAGCTTGTTCTTCCAGGGGGGTTCCTATAATTCACCCCTCCACTTT; CDR3aa: CASSLFFQGGSYNSPLHF
abundance: once; d_gene: .; v_gene: TRBV12-3/TRBV12-4; j_gene: TRBJ2-3; len: 13; CDR3nt: TGTGCCAGCAGTGGAGGGTTCGCGGGTACGCAGTATTTT; CDR3aa: CASSGGFAGTQYF
abundance: .; d_gene: TRBD1; v_gene: TRBV6-2/TRBV6-3; j_gene: TRBJ2-7; len: 15; CDR3nt: TGTGCCAGCAGTCAGACTGGGACAGGAAACTCAGTGCAGTACTTC; CDR3aa: CASSQTGTGNSVQYF
abundance: .; d_gene: TRBD1; v_gene: TRBV20-1; j_gene: TRBJ2-7; len: 11; CDR3nt: TGCAGTGCTCAGACAGGGTACGAGCAGTACTTC; CDR3aa: CSAQTGYEQYF
abundance: few; d_gene: .; v_gene: TRBV5-1; j_gene: TRBJ1-1; len: 15; CDR3nt: TGCGCCAGCAGCTTGGCATCCACAGGGAACACTGAAGCTTTCTTT; CDR3aa: CASSLASTGNTEAFF
abundance: .; d_gene: .; v_gene: TRBV7-2; j_gene: TRBJ1-2; len: 12; CDR3nt: TGTGCCAGCAGCTCGACAGACTATGGCTACACCTTC; CDR3aa: CASSSTDYGYTF
abundance: few; d_gene: .; v_gene: TRBV9; j_gene: TRBJ1-2; len: 14; CDR3nt: TGTGCCAGCAGCGTAGATCTCGGGAACTATGGCTACACCTTC; CDR3aa: CASSVDLGNYGYTF
abundance: .; d_gene: TRBD1; v_gene: TRBV27; j_gene: TRBJ1-2; len: 14; CDR3nt: TGTGCCAGCAGTACTCAGGGGGAGGCCTATGGCTACACCTTC; CDR3aa: CASSTQGEAYGYTF
abundance: .; d_gene: .; v_gene: TRBV30; j_gene: TRBJ1-1; len: 13; CDR3nt: TGTGCCTGGAGCGACAGGCCTAACACTGAAGCTTTCTTT; CDR3aa: CAWSDRPNTEAFF
abundance: .; d_gene: TRBD1; v_gene: TRBV5-1; j_gene: TRBJ1-4; len: 17; CDR3nt: TGCGCCAGCAGCTTTAGGCCAAGGACAGGGGATAATGAAAAACTGTTTTTT; CDR3aa: CASSFRPRTGDNEKLFF
abundance: .; d_gene: TRBD2; v_gene: TRBV5-4; j_gene: TRBJ2-3; len: 17; CDR3nt: TGTGCCAGCAGCTTAGGACCTAGCGGGGGGGTAACAGATACGCAGTATTTT; CDR3aa: CASSLGPSGGVTDTQYF
abundance: .; d_gene: TRBD1; v_gene: TRBV27; j_gene: TRBJ2-2; len: 17; CDR3nt: TGTGCCAGCAGTTTATCCTTGGACAGGGGAGGTACCGGGGAGCTGTTTTTT; CDR3aa: CASSLSLDRGGTGELFF
abundance: .; d_gene: .; v_gene: TRBV5-4; j_gene: TRBJ2-1; len: 15; CDR3nt: TGTGCCAGCAGCCCACCCTCCAGGGTAATCAATGAGCAGTTCTTC; CDR3aa: CASSPPSRVINEQFF
abundance: .; d_gene: .; v_gene: TRBV28; j_gene: TRBJ1-5; len: 16; CDR3nt: TGTGCCAGCACCCCCTGGGCCCAACAGGGCGGCCAGCCCCAGCATTTT; CDR3aa: CASTPWAQQGGQPQHF
abundance: .; d_gene: TRBD1; v_gene: TRBV2; j_gene: TRBJ1-2; len: 13; CDR3nt: TGTGCCAGCAGCGTAATACAGGGGAATGGCTACACCTTC; CDR3aa: CASSVIQGNGYTF